Each of the 28 T cell receptor beta chains below was sequenced from the same sample in a study of T cells in Graves' hyperthyroidism and ophthalmopathy. RNA transcripts gave rise to amplified TCR beta CDR3 regions. The HTBI primer set drove a first-round RT-PCR of the TCR CDR3. TCRdb analysed the multiplex PCR reads with MiXCR anew, one entry per CDR3 protein. The data contain some 510,000 distinct CDR3 sequences, roughly 20% of them singletons. Sequencing used blood. The receptors here all came from a man between 18 and 35 years old with Graves' hyperthyroidism.

This clonotype was picked up many times. This chain connects TRBV6-1 to TRBJ2-5, with 9 nucleotides matching TRBD1. Trimming took 5 bases from V and 5 from J; bases not matched to a gene: 6. Germline V lookup: CDR1 MNHNS, CDR2 SASEGT. The CDR3 spans 14 residues. Here the CDR3 reads CASSTGQGWETQYF. The CDR3 DNA reads TGTGCCAGCAGTACGGGACAGGGTTGGGAGACCCAGTACTTC.

This clonotype has ten or more counts. This sequence joins TRBV7-9 and TRBJ2-5, with D perhaps matching TRBD2 (5 bases). V lost 5 bases and J lost 5, with 15 bases in between. Germline V CDR1 and CDR2: SEHNR, FQNEAQ (reference sequence). This CDR3 is built from 14 residues. CDR3 DNA: TGTGCCAGCAGCCAGGAGGAATTTGGGGAGACCCAGTACTTC. Amino acid sequence: CASSQEEFGETQYF.

This clonotype was detected ten times or more. J is TRBJ1-2 and V is TRBV12-3 or TRBV12-4, with TRBD1 identical over 8 bases. Trimming at V came to 5 bases and at J to 0 bases, leaving 11 bases not matched to a gene. This CDR3 comprises 17 residues. CDR3 amino acids: CASSPTGAAITNYGYTF. The CDR3 bases are TGTGCCAGCAGTCCGACAGGGGCCGCGATCACTAACTATGGCTACACCTTC.

As DNA, the CDR3 is TGTGCCAGCGGGTACCCGAGGGCCGAGCAGTACTTC. The encoded protein is CASGYPRAEQYF. V usage is TRBV2 and J usage is TRBJ2-7; D might be TRBD2 (5 bases). The CDR3 is made up of 12 amino acids. Germline CDR1 reads SNHLY; CDR2 reads FYNNEI. V gave up 8 bases and J gave up 6 bases, with 14 bases separating them.

The rearrangement links TRBV2 to TRBJ1-1; D not certain. Looked up from germline, CDR1 is SNHLY and CDR2 is FYNNEI. Deletions cut 3 bases from V and 8 bases from J, with 22 bases between. This CDR3 is built from 16 residues. CDR3 nucleotides: TGTGCCAGCAGTGAGAGAATAGGGTCCTGGGTCTCGGAAGCTTTCTTT. Amino acid sequence: CASSERIGSWVSEAFF.

This clonotype came up a few times. V is TRBV28 and J is TRBJ2-7; no reliable D call. Trimming cost V 3 bases and J 0 bases, with 9 bases left between them. This CDR3 is 14 amino acids long. Germline V gives CDR1 MDHEN, CDR2 SYDVKM. The CDR3 DNA follows: TGTGCCAGCAGTTTGGGTCAACTCTCCTACGAGCAGTACTTC. This codes for CASSLGQLSYEQYF.

The V gene is TRBV5-1, the J gene TRBJ1-1; 8 positions match TRBD1. V shed 4 bases, J shed 2 bases, and the junction held 10 bases outside the gene matches. Germline V gene sequence: CDR1 SGHRS, CDR2 YFSETQ. The CDR3 loop spans 16 amino acids. The CDR3 bases are TGCGCCAGCAGCGGGACAGGCCGAGATATAAACACTGAAGCTTTCTTT. Amino acids: CASSGTGRDINTEAFF.

This clonotype was detected ten times or more. This rearrangement joins TRBV14 to TRBJ2-7, with a weak D call TRBD1 (5 bases). Germline V CDR1 and CDR2: SGHDN, FVKESK. CDR3 length: 15 amino acids. V was clipped by 4 bases and J by 4 bases, with 17 bases between them. CDR3 DNA: TGTGCCAGCAGCCCTCTCGCTAGGGGCTCGTACGAGCAGTACTTC. It specifies CASSPLARGSYEQYF. Full variable domain (missing parts from reference TRBV14 and TRBJ2-7): EAGVTQFPSHSVIEKGQTVTLRCDPISGHDNLYWYRRVMGKEIKFLLHFVKESKQDESGMPNNRFLAERTGGTYSTLKVQPAELEDSGVYFCASSPLARGSYEQYFGPGTRLTVT.

The table lists this clonotype with many counts. The CDR3 protein is CASSLTGAHEQYF. CDR3 nucleotides: TGTGCCAGCAGCTTAACGGGGGCCCACGAGCAGTACTTC. This sequence joins TRBV11-2 and TRBJ2-7; D may match TRBD1 or TRBD2 (6 bases each). Germline V CDR1 and CDR2: SGHAT, FQNNGV. V was shortened by 2 bases and J by 5 bases, with 10 bases between the two germline ends. The CDR3 covers 13 residues. Using reference TRBV11-2 and TRBJ2-7 for the parts outside the CDR3, the full variable domain is EAGVAQSPRYKIIEKRQSVAFWCNPISGHATLYWYQQILGQGPKLLIQFQNNGVVDDSQLPKDRFSAERLKGVDSTLKIQPAKLEDSAVYLCASSLTGAHEQYFGPGTRLTVT.

The chain joins TRBV29-1 to TRBJ2-5; 8 bases agree with TRBD2. The V gene's germline CDR1 is SQVTM and CDR2 ANQGSEA. The CDR3 has 15 amino acids. The ends lost 6 bases at V and 0 bases at J; junction bases unmatched: 9. The CDR3 loop reads CSVLIAGQNQETQYF. In DNA form, the CDR3 reads TGCAGCGTACTCATAGCGGGACAAAACCAAGAGACCCAGTACTTC.

This clonotype appeared many times. The chain employs TRBV30 and TRBJ2-5; 7 nucleotides agree with TRBD1. CDR1 GTSNPN and CDR2 SVGIG come from the germline V gene (reference sequence). V trimming: 5 bases; J trimming: 5 bases; junction bases outside the gene matches: 5. The CDR3 spans 12 residues. As DNA, the CDR3 is TGTGCCTGGCAGGGGGTTGCGGAGACCCAGTACTTC. Translation: CAWQGVAETQYF.

V usage is TRBV28 and J usage is TRBJ2-6, with TRBD1 matching 11 bases. Germline CDR1 is MDHEN and CDR2 is SYDVKM. V shed 4 bases, J shed 3 bases, and the junction held 8 bases outside the gene matches. CDR3 size: 18 residues. The CDR3 DNA sequence: TGTGCCAGCAGTTCCGGACAGGGGGCCTCTAATGGGGCCAACGTCCTGACTTTC. Translating gives CASSSGQGASNGANVLTF. Full variable domain (outside the CDR3, taken from reference TRBV28 and TRBJ2-6): DVKVTQSSRYLVKRTGEKVFLECVQDMDHENMFWYRQDPGLGLRLIYFSYDVKMKEKGDIPEGYSVSREKKERFSLILESASTNQTSMYLCASSSGQGASNGANVLTFGAGSRLTVL.

This clonotype was found many times. The J gene is TRBJ1-5, the V gene TRBV2; D gene uncertain. The CDR3 extends over 13 amino acids. Trimming took off 8 bases at V and 3 bases at J, with 11 bases between the two ends. Germline lookup yields CDR1 SNHLY and CDR2 FYNNEI. As DNA, the CDR3 is TGTGCCAGCTCCCGCCGGTTCAATCAGCCCCAGCATTTT. This translates into CASSRRFNQPQHF.

This clonotype was detected only a few times. The chain uses TRBV28 and TRBJ2-4; 8 nucleotides line up with TRBD1. Germline V lookup: CDR1 MDHEN, CDR2 SYDVKM. The ends lost 5 bases at V and 3 bases at J; junction bases unmatched: 6. The CDR3 is 15 amino acids. CDR3 residues: CASSPTGQVKNIQYF. The CDR3 bases are TGTGCCAGCAGTCCAACGGGACAGGTCAAAAACATTCAGTACTTC.

This clonotype occurred many times. V and J are TRBV7-9 and TRBJ1-1, with 7 bases fitting TRBD1. The CDR3 contains 16 residues. The ends lost 2 bases at V and 4 bases at J; junction bases unmatched: 10. Germline V gives CDR1 SEHNR, CDR2 FQNEAQ (reference sequence). The DNA of the CDR3 is TGTGCCAGCAGCTTATTCTCGACAGGGAGTGGCACTGAAGCTTTCTTT. Its translation: CASSLFSTGSGTEAFF.

This clonotype was counted at least ten times. The chain joins TRBV10-3 to TRBJ1-1, with 10 bases identical to TRBD1. The germline V gene has CDR1 ENHRY and CDR2 SYGVKD. With 3 bases clipped from V and 2 bases from J, the junction kept 6 bases outside the gene matches. The CDR3 covers 16 residues. The DNA for the CDR3 is TGTGCCATCAGTGACCCGACAGGGGGCGGAAACACTGAAGCTTTCTTT. The encoded protein is CAISDPTGGGNTEAFF.

This chain links TRBV6-5 with TRBJ2-7; 12 nucleotides match TRBD1. V lost 4 bases to trimming and J lost 4 bases; unmatched junction nucleotides: 8. The CDR3 consists of 16 residues. Germline loops: CDR1 MNHEY, CDR2 SVGAGI. The CDR3 spells CASSSRGTGGLYEQYF. CDR3 sequence (DNA): TGTGCCAGCAGTTCTCGTGGGACAGGGGGCTTGTACGAGCAGTACTTC.

This clonotype has more than one count but fewer than ten. The chain is built from TRBV11-2 and TRBJ2-1, with D perhaps TRBD1 (5 bases). Germline lookup yields CDR1 SGHAT and CDR2 FQNNGV. CDR3 length: 17 amino acids. Between the trimmed V and J ends, which lost 3 bases and 4 bases, there was a span of 19 bases. CDR3: CASSFCRLHRRYNEQFF. CDR3 DNA: TGTGCCAGCAGCTTTTGTAGGCTCCACAGGCGTTACAATGAGCAGTTCTTC.

In its sample, this clonotype was seen once. This chain links TRBV30 with TRBJ2-7; D gene unclear. CDR1 GTSNPN and CDR2 SVGIG come from the germline V gene (reference sequence). The CDR3 has 11 residues. V was clipped by 0 bases and J by 6 bases, with 6 bases between them. The CDR3 loop is CAWSVLLEQYF. CDR3 coding DNA: TGTGCCTGGAGTGTACTTCTCGAGCAGTACTTC.

In this sample, this clonotype turned up many times. V gene TRBV6-2 or TRBV6-3 combines with J gene TRBJ2-2; 8 bases are shared with TRBD1. There are 16 residues in the CDR3. The trim removed 4 bases at V and 2 bases at J, leaving 6 bases unmatched. CDR1 and CDR2 from the germline V gene are MNHEY and SVGEGT. CDR3 sequence (DNA): TGTGCCAGCAGTTCCCGGACAGGGTCTAACACCGGGGAGCTGTTTTTT. Translated, it gives CASSSRTGSNTGELFF.

Note on this clonotype: This may be a read error, as it is one base from a much larger clone. The chain uses TRBV10-3 and TRBJ2-5; D is perhaps TRBD2 (5 bases). The V end lost 5 bases, the J end lost 0 bases, and 10 bases lay between the germline ends. CDR3 length equals 14 residues. Germline assignment: CDR1 ENHRY and CDR2 SYGVKD. The CDR3 nucleotides read TGTGCCATCAGTAACCTGGACTACCAAGAGACCCAGTACTTC. This gives the protein CAISNLDYQETQYF.

This clonotype was seen many times. The chain uses TRBV11-2 and TRBJ1-3; D is undetermined. Germline V gives CDR1 SGHAT, CDR2 FQNNGV. The CDR3 sequence is 16 residues long. With 5 bases removed from V and 4 bases from J, the gap between germline ends came to 18 bases. The CDR3: CASSLVRWFSGNTIYF. CDR3 sequence (DNA): TGTGCCAGCAGCCTGGTTCGCTGGTTCAGCGGAAACACCATATATTTT.

In this sample, this clonotype turned up many times. The V gene is TRBV6-1, the J gene TRBJ1-2; no definite D call. Trimming removed 4 bases from V and 4 bases from J, with 16 bases in between. The CDR3 extends over 15 amino acids. The germline V gene has CDR1 MNHNS and CDR2 SASEGT. The CDR3: CASSGTLSRSYGYTF. CDR3 DNA sequence: TGTGCCAGCAGTGGAACACTATCCCGGAGCTATGGCTACACCTTC.

This clonotype was counted ten times or more. This rearrangement joins TRBV12-3 or TRBV12-4 to TRBJ1-1; 8 positions match TRBD1. J was trimmed by 4 bases and V by 7 bases; bases with no gene match: 11. The CDR3 runs 15 residues. The CDR3 loop reads CASTLDRVGFTEAFF. In DNA, the CDR3 is TGTGCCAGCACCCTGGACAGGGTCGGTTTCACTGAAGCTTTCTTT.

This clonotype was picked up a small number of times. The gene calls are TRBV9 and TRBJ2-6, with unresolved D. This CDR3 region has 14 residues. Germline assignment: CDR1 SGDLS and CDR2 YYNGEE. Trimming shortened V by 0 bases and J by 1 base, and 2 bases separated the two germline ends. CDR3 sequence: CASSVASGANVLTF. In nucleotides, the CDR3 is TGTGCCAGCAGCGTAGCTTCTGGGGCCAACGTCCTGACTTTC.

Only a few counts were recorded for this clonotype. The V call is TRBV18, the J call TRBJ2-7, with 9 bases that match TRBD1. With 5 bases clipped from V and 2 bases from J, the junction kept 7 bases outside the gene matches. This CDR3 has 15 amino acids. Germline V lookup: CDR1 KGHSH, CDR2 LQKENI. CDR3 region: CASSVGQGPPYEQYF. The CDR3 DNA reads TGTGCCAGCTCAGTGGGACAGGGTCCTCCCTACGAGCAGTACTTC. Variable domain in full (rest from reference TRBV18 and TRBJ2-7): NAGVMQNPRHLVRRRGQEARLRCSPMKGHSHVYWYRQLPEEGLKFMVYLQKENIIDESGMPKERFSAEFPKEGPSILRIQQVVRGDSAAYFCASSVGQGPPYEQYFGPGTRLTVT.

This clonotype was observed many times. V is TRBV2 and J is TRBJ1-5, with 7 bases that match TRBD1. V shed 6 bases, J shed 6 bases, and the junction held 5 bases outside the gene matches. The germline V gene encodes CDR1 SNHLY and CDR2 FYNNEI. This CDR3 region has 13 residues. The DNA for the CDR3 is TGTGCCAGCAGCGTCGACAGGGTTCAGCCCCAGCATTTT. Protein: CASSVDRVQPQHF.

In this sample, this clonotype turned up many times. The chain carries TRBV28 and TRBJ2-5; TRBD1 might be the D (6 bases). V lost 3 bases to trimming and J lost 4 bases, with 9 bases between them. This CDR3 contains 13 residues. In germline, CDR1 is MDHEN, CDR2 SYDVKM. The CDR3 loop is CASSFQGRETQYF. The CDR3 DNA reads TGTGCCAGCAGTTTTCAGGGGAGAGAGACCCAGTACTTC.